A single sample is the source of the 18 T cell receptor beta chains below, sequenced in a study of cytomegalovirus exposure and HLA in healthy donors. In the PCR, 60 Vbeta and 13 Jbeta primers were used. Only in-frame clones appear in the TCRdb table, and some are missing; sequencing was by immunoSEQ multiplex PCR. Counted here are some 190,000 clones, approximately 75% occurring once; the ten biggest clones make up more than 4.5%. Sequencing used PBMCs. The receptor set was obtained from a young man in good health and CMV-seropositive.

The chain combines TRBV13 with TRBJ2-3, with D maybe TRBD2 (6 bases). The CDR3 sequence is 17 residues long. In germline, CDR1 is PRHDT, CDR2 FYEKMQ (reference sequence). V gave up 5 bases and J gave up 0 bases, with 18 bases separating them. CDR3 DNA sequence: TGTGCCAGCAGCACCTCGTTGGACTACCTTAGCACAGATACGCAGTATTTT. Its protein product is CASSTSLDYLSTDTQYF.

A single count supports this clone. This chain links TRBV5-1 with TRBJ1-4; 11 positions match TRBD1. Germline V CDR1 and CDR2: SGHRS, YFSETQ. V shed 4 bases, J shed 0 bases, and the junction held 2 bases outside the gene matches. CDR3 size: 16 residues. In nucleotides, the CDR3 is TGCGCCAGCAGCCGGGGACAGGGGGCAACTAATGAAAAACTGTTTTTT. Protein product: CASSRGQGATNEKLFF.

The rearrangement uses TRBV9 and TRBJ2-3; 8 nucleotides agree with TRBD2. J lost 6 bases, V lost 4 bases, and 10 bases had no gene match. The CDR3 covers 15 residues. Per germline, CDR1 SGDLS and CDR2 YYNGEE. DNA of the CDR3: TGTGCCAGCAGCCCTTACGGGGGGGGTCAGGATACGCAGTATTTT. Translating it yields CASSPYGGGQDTQYF.

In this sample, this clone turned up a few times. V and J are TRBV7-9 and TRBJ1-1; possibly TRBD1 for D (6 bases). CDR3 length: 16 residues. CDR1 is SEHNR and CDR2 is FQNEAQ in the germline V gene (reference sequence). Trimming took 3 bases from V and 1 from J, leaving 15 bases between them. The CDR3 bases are TGTGCCAGCAGCTTTAGTGGGGCGGGGGCGAACACTGAAGCTTTCTTT. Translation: CASSFSGAGANTEAFF. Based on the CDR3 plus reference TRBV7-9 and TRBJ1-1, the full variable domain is DTGVSQNPRHKITKRGQNVTFRCDPISEHNRLYWYRQTLGQGPEFLTYFQNEAQLEKSRLLSDRFSAERPKGSFSTLEIQRTEQGDSAMYLCASSFSGAGANTEAFFGQGTRLTVV.

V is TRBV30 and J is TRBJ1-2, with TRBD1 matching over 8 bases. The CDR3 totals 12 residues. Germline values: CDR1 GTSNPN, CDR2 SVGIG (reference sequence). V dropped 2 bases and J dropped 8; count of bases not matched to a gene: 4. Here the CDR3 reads CAWSRTGTGYTF. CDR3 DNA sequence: TGTGCCTGGAGTCGGACAGGGACCGGCTACACCTTC.

CDR3: CASMPSRGTYEQYF. The CDR3 nucleotides are TGTGCCAGCATGCCCTCCCGGGGGACCTACGAGCAGTACTTC. The chain couples TRBV19 to TRBJ2-7; possible D gene TRBD2, 6 bases. The V end was cut by 9 bases, the J end by 2 bases, with 17 bases between. This CDR3 has 14 residues. CDR1 and CDR2 from the germline V gene are LNHDA and SQIVND (reference sequence).

The CDR3 region is CASTLRTLNTEAFF. Written as DNA, the CDR3 is TGTGCCAGCACTCTTAGGACACTGAACACTGAAGCTTTCTTT. The rearrangement uses TRBV2 and TRBJ1-1; TRBD1 is a possible D gene (5 bases). Germline V gives CDR1 SNHLY, CDR2 FYNNEI. The CDR3 runs to 14 residues. V lost 7 bases and J 0 bases, leaving 12 bases between the germline ends.

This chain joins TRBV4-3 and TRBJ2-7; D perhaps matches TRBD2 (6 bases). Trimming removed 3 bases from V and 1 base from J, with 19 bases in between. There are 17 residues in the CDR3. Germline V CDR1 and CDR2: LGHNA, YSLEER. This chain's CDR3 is CASSHPLSDYISYEQYF. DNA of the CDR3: TGCGCCAGCAGCCACCCTCTCTCGGACTACATTTCCTACGAGCAGTACTTC.

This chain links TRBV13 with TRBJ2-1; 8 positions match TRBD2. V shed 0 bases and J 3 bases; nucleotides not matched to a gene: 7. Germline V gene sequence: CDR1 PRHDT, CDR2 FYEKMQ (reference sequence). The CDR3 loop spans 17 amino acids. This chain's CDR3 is CASSLGPRTSSYNEQFF. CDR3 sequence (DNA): TGTGCCAGCAGCTTAGGCCCCCGGACTAGCAGCTACAATGAGCAGTTCTTC.

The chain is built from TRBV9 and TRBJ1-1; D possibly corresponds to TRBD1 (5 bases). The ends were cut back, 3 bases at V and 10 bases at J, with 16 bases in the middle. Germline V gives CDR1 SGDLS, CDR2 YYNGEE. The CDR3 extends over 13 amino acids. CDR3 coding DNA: TGTGCCAGCAGCGCGGACACCCTCGGGGGAGCTTTCTTT. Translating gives CASSADTLGGAFF.

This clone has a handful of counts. Here the CDR3 DNA reads TGTGCCAGCAGCTTAGATACCAGGGGTAAAGGCAATGAGCAGTTCTTC. This gives the protein CASSLDTRGKGNEQFF. The chain employs TRBV7-6 and TRBJ2-1; a weak D match, TRBD1 (6 bases). The CDR3 is 16 amino acids. Deletions cut 1 base from V and 6 bases from J, with 16 bases between. Germline-derived CDR1 and CDR2 are SGHVS and FNYEAQ.

The CDR3 spells CASSGGLAGTYNEQFF. In DNA, the CDR3 is TGCGCCAGCAGCGGGGGACTAGCGGGTACTTACAATGAGCAGTTCTTC. The V gene is TRBV5-1, the J gene TRBJ2-1; 12 positions match TRBD2. In germline, CDR1 is SGHRS, CDR2 YFSETQ. After removal of 4 bases from V and 4 bases from J, the junction contained 6 bases not matched to a gene. The CDR3 runs 16 residues.

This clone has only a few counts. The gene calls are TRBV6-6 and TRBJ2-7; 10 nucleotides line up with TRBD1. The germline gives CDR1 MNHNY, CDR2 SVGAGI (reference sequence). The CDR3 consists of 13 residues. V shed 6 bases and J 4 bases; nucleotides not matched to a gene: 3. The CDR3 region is CASRTGGAYEQYF. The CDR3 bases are TGTGCCAGCAGGACAGGGGGCGCTTACGAGCAGTACTTC.

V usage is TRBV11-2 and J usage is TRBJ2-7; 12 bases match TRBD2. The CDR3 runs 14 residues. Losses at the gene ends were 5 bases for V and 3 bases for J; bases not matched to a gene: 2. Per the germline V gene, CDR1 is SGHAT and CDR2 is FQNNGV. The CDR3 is CASSPTSGGYEQYF. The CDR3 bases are TGTGCCAGCAGCCCGACTAGCGGGGGCTACGAGCAGTACTTC.

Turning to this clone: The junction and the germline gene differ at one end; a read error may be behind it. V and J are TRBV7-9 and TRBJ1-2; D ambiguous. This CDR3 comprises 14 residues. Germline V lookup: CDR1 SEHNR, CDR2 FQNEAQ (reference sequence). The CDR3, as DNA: TGTTCCAGCAGCTTAGCGGCGGGCCTGGGAGGCTACACCTTC. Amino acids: CSSSLAAGLGGYTF. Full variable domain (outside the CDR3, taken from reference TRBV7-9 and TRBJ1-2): DTGVSQNPRHKITKRGQNVTFRCDPISEHNRLYWYRQTLGQGPEFLTYFQNEAQLEKSRLLSDRFSAERPKGSFSTLEIQRTEQGDSAMYLCSSSLAAGLGGYTFGSGTRLTVV.

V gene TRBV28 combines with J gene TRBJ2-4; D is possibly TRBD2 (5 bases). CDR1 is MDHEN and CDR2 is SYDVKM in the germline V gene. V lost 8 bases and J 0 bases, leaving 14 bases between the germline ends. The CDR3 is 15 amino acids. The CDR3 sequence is CASGGPLLAKNIQYF. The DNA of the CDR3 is TGTGCCAGCGGAGGCCCTCTACTAGCCAAAAACATTCAGTACTTC.

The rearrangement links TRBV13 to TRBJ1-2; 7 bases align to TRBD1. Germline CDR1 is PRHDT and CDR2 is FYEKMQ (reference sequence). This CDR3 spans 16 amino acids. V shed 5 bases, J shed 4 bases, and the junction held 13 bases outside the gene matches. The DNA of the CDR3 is TGTGCCAGCAGCACTCCCACAGGGGCGGCGGGCTATGGCTACACCTTC. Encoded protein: CASSTPTGAAGYGYTF.

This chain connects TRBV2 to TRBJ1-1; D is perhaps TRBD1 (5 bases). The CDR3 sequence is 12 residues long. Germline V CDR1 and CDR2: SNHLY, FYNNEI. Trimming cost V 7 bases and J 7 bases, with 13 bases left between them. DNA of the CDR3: TGTGCCAGCACCACCTGGGGGGTTGAAGCTTTCTTT. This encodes CASTTWGVEAFF.